This T cell receptor (beta chain) originates from a study of T cell responses to AZD1222 COVID-19 vaccine. Findings and caveats of the study: There were mostly white British donors and more females than males, and clonal diversity was possibly underestimated.

As regards this clone: The antigen is not known.

The assay was immunoSEQ multiplex PCR, and TCRdb's table has in-frame clones only and misses some. The sample consists of about 150,000 clones, just over 90% of them appearing once. The CDR3 runs to 12 residues. Trimming removed 5 bases from V and 8 bases from J, with 9 bases in between. The receptor was derived from an adult in good health. This chain connects TRBV12-3 or TRBV12-4 to TRBJ2-2; D perhaps matches TRBD1 (6 bases). The specimen comprised peripheral blood, sampled on day 0 of AZD1222 vaccination. The CDR3 protein is CASSLGQGELFF. Here the CDR3 DNA reads TGTGCCAGCAGTCTCGGACAGGGGGAGCTGTTTTTT.